This TCR beta chain was profiled in a study of T-cell reconstitution after alpha-beta-depleted transplantation in children. Study-wide findings and caveats: Some patients owed their high day-60 TCRbeta diversity to surviving recipient T cells and thymic progenitors.

The CDR3 extends over 15 amino acids. The germline gives CDR1 LNHDA, CDR2 SQIVND (reference sequence). V lost 3 bases and J lost 3, with 12 bases in between. TCRbeta library construction was performed incorporating unique molecular identifiers. TCRdb recomputed calls from the PCR reads with MiXCR, one row per CDR3 protein. The sample yields 700,000 to 850,000 distinct CDR3 sequences, less than 20% seen once. With regard to this clonotype: The antigen remains unidentified.

The source was PBMCs, mostly from graft donor cells, collected 360 days after TCRalphabeta/CD19-depleted stem cell transplant. The clonotype was recovered from a male patient between 5 and 17 years old who had a stem cell transplant for acute lymphoblastic leukemia, so the T cells may come from the graft donor. The V gene is TRBV19, the J gene TRBJ1-5; D is undetermined. CDR3 sequence reads: CASSMIPGPNQPQHF. The CDR3, as DNA: TGTGCCAGTAGTATGATTCCAGGTCCCAATCAGCCCCAGCATTTT.